Below, 9 T cell receptor beta chains from the same sample are listed, as sequenced in a study of OX40 agonist ivuxolimab in advanced cancers. The protocol was immunoSEQ multiplex PCR, while the TCRdb copy is restricted to in-frame clones and leaves out a portion. The sample has roughly 34,000 clones, approximately 89% seen once. The sequencing here drew on CD4+ or CD8+ T cells sorted from blood, taken in a trial of the OX40 agonist ivuxolimab. These receptor sequences come from an adult with an advanced solid tumor such as melanoma, head and neck, liver or kidney cancer.

The V call is TRBV19, the J call TRBJ1-1; D not resolved. Germline CDR1 is LNHDA and CDR2 is SQIVND (reference sequence). The CDR3 loop spans 14 amino acids. Trimming stripped 7 bases from V and 1 base from J, with 13 bases between. As DNA, the CDR3 is TGTGCCAGTACCTCTAGAGGGCCGAACACTGAAGCTTTCTTT. Its protein is CASTSRGPNTEAFF. Together with reference TRBV19 and TRBJ1-1, the CDR3 gives the full variable domain: DGGITQSPKYLFRKEGQNVTLSCEQNLNHDAMYWYRQDPGQGLRLIYYSQIVNDFQKGDIAEGYSVSREKKESFPLTVTSAQKNPTAFYLCASTSRGPNTEAFFGQGTRLTVV.

This chain links TRBV4-3 with TRBJ2-7; TRBD1 matches at 10 bases. V lost 0 bases and J lost 7; bases outside the gene matches: 9. The CDR3 extends over 16 amino acids. The V gene's germline CDR1 is LGHNA and CDR2 YSLEER. The CDR3: CASSQEPDRGQGEQYF. For the CDR3, the DNA is TGCGCCAGCAGCCAAGAACCAGACAGGGGGCAGGGAGAGCAGTACTTC.

This clone was observed a handful of times. V usage is TRBV7-3 and J usage is TRBJ1-2; D not resolved. From germline, CDR1 is SGHTA and CDR2 FQGTGA. The V and J ends lost 4 bases and 4 bases respectively, with 10 bases between them. The CDR3 covers 13 residues. This CDR3 is CASSSSGGYGYTF. In DNA, the CDR3 is TGTGCCAGCAGCTCGAGTGGAGGCTATGGCTACACCTTC.

The V gene is TRBV11-3, the J gene TRBJ2-3, with TRBD1 as a possible D gene (6 bases). Trimming left V 4 bases short and J 2 bases short, with 13 bases between. Germline CDR1 and CDR2: SGHNT and YENEEA. This CDR3 contains 15 residues. This CDR3 reads CASSSSTGFTDTQYF. The CDR3 DNA is TGTGCCAGCAGCTCTTCGACAGGTTTCACAGATACGCAGTATTTT.

CDR3 sequence: CASSVSGAVNSPLHF. In nucleotides, the CDR3 is TGTGCCAGCAGCGTATCCGGGGCGGTGAATTCACCCCTCCACTTT. This sequence joins TRBV9 and TRBJ1-6; D might be TRBD1 (5 bases). Germline values: CDR1 SGDLS, CDR2 YYNGEE. V lost 1 base and J lost 7, with 12 bases in between. The CDR3 is 15 residues long.

The chain has TRBV9 and TRBJ2-2; TRBD2 aligns across 13 bases. The CDR3 spans 20 residues. Germline V gives CDR1 SGDLS, CDR2 YYNGEE. The V gene end was trimmed by 4 bases and the J gene end by 0 bases; junction bases not matched to a gene: 12. This CDR3 reads CASSSPRLAGGYPNTGELFF. The CDR3 region has the DNA TGTGCCAGCAGCTCACCGAGACTAGCGGGAGGATACCCGAACACCGGGGAGCTGTTTTTT.

The rearrangement links TRBV9 to TRBJ2-3, with a weak D call TRBD2 (7 bases). Germline V CDR1 and CDR2: SGDLS, YYNGEE. V shed 2 bases and J shed 6 bases, with 10 bases lying between them. CDR3 length: 13 residues. The CDR3 protein is CASSVGGGDTQYF. DNA for the CDR3: TGTGCCAGCAGCGTGGGCGGGGGCGATACGCAGTATTTT.

V and J are TRBV18 and TRBJ1-1, with D possibly TRBD1 on 6 matching bases. The germline V and J ends were trimmed by 5 bases and 1 base, with 14 bases remaining between them. This CDR3 region has 15 residues. Germline V lookup: CDR1 KGHSH, CDR2 LQKENI. CDR3 nucleotide sequence: TGTGCCAGCTCAGGCGACAGGAAGTCGAACACTGAAGCTTTCTTT. Translation: CASSGDRKSNTEAFF.

The V and J genes are TRBV15 and TRBJ1-1; 7 bases line up with TRBD1. CDR1 and CDR2 (germline): LNHNV, YYDKDF (reference sequence). This CDR3 is built from 15 residues. V shed 0 bases and J 1 base; nucleotides not matched to a gene: 2. CDR3 sequence reads: CATSRDKGANTEAFF. In nucleotides, the CDR3 is TGTGCCACCAGCAGAGATAAGGGGGCGAACACTGAAGCTTTCTTT.